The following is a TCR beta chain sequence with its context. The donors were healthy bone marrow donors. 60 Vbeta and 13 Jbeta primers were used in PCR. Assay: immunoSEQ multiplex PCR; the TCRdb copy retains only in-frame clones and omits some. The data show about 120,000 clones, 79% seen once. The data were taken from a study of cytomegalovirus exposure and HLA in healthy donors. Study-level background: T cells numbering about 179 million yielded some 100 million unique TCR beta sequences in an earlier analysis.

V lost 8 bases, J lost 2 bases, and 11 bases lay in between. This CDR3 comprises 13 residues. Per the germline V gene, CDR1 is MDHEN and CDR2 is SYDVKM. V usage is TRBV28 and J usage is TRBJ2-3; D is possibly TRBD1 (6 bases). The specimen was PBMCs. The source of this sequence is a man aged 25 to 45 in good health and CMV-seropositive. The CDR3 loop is CASQQGNTDTQYF. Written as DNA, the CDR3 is TGTGCCAGCCAACAGGGTAACACAGATACGCAGTATTTT.